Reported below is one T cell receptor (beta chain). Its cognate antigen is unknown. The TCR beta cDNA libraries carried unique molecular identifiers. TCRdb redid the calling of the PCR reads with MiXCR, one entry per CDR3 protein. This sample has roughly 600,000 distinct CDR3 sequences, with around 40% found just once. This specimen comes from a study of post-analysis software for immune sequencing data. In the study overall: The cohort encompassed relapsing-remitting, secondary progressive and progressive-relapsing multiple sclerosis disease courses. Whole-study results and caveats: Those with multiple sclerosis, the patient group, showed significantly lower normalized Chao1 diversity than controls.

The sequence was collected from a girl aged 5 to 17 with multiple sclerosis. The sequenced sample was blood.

This CDR3 reads CSVEGREIQETQYF. CDR3 DNA: TGCAGCGTCGAGGGCAGGGAAATACAAGAGACCCAGTACTTC. The chain is built from TRBV29-1 and TRBJ2-5; the D call may be TRBD1 or TRBD2 (5 bases each). Germline V gene lookup returns CDR1 SQVTM and CDR2 ANQGSEA. Trimming took off 6 bases at V and 2 bases at J, with 16 bases between the two ends. This CDR3 is built from 14 residues.